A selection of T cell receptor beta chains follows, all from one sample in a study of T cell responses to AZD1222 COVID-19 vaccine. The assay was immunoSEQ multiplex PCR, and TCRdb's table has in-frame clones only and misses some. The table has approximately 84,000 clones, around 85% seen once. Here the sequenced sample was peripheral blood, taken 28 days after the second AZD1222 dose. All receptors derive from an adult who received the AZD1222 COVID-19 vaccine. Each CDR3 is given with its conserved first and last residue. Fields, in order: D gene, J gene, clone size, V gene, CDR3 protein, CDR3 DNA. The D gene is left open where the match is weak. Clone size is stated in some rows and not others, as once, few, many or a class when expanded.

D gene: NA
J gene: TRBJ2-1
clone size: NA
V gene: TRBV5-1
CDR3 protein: CASSSNAGHGMDEQFF
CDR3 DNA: TGCGCCAGCAGCTCGAACGCGGGACACGGGATGGATGAGCAGTTCTTC

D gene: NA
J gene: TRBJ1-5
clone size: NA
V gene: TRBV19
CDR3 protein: CASSRMVNQPQHF
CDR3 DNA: TGTGCCAGTTCTAGGATGGTGAATCAGCCCCAGCATTTT

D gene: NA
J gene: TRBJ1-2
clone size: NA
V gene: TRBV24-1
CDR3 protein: CATSEHGDNYGYTF
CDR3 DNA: TGTGCCACCAGTGAGCACGGGGATAACTATGGCTACACCTTC

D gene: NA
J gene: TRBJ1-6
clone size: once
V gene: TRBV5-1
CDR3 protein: CASSLGNGNSPLHF
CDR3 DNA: TGCGCCAGCAGCTTGGGTAATGGGAATTCACCCCTCCACTTT

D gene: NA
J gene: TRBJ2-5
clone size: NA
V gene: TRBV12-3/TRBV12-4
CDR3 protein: CASSLSAETQYF
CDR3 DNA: TGTGCCAGCAGTTTATCAGCAGAGACCCAGTACTTC

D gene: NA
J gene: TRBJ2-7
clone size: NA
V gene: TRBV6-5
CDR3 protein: CASGRTAPYEQYF
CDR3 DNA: TGTGCCAGCGGACGGACAGCGCCCTACGAGCAGTACTTC

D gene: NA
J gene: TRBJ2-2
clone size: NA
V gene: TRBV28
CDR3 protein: CASSFWGTTGELFF
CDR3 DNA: TGTGCCAGCAGTTTCTGGGGGACCACCGGGGAGCTGTTTTTT

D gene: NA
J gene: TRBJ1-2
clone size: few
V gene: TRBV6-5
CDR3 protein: CASSGVGYGYTF
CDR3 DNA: TGTGCCAGCAGCGGGGTCGGCTATGGCTACACCTTC

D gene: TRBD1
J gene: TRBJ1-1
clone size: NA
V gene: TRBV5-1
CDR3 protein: CASSLAAGGITEAFF
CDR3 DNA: TGCGCCAGCAGCTTGGCAGCAGGGGGGATCACTGAAGCTTTCTTT

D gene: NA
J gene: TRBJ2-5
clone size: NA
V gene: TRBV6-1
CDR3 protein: CASSETRETQYF
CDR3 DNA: TGTGCCAGCAGTGAAACCCGTGAGACCCAGTACTTC

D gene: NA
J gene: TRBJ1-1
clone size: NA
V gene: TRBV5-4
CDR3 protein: CASSLGTAFNTEAFF
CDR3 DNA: TGTGCCAGCAGCTTGGGGACAGCTTTCAACACTGAAGCTTTCTTT

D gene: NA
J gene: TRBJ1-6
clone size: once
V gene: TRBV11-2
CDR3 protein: CASSQRGELNNSPLHF
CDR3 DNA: TGTGCCAGCAGCCAGAGGGGGGAACTAAATAATTCACCCCTCCACTTT

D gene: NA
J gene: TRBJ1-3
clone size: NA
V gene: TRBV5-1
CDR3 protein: CASSVKVGLGGNTIYF
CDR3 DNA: TGCGCCAGCAGCGTAAAGGTCGGGTTGGGAGGAAACACCATATATTTT

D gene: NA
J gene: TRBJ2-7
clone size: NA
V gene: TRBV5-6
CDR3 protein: CASSLRGTTYSYEQYF
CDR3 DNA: TGTGCCAGCAGCTTGAGGGGGACAACTTACTCCTACGAGCAGTACTTC

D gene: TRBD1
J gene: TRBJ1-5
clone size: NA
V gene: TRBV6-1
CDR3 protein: CASSESPWTGVGQPQHF
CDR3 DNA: TGTGCCAGCAGTGAAAGCCCTTGGACAGGGGTAGGTCAGCCCCAGCATTTT

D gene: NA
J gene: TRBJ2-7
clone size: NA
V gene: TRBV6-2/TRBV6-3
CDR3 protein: CASSPRAGDPFQSYEQYF
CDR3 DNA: TGTGCCAGCAGCCCCAGGGCAGGGGATCCCTTTCAGTCCTACGAGCAGTACTTC

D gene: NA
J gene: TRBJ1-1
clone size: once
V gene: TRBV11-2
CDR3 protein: CASSSSDGPPEAFF
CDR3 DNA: TGTGCCAGCAGCTCCTCTGACGGACCTCCTGAAGCTTTCTTT

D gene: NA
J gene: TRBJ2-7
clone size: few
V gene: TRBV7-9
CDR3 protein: CASSLSDGTYEQYF
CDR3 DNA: TGTGCCAGCAGCCTATCGGACGGAACCTACGAGCAGTACTTC

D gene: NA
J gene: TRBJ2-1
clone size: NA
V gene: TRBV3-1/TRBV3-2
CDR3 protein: CASSQAGQLSYNEQFF
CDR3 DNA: TGTGCCAGCAGCCAGGCGGGGCAGCTTTCGTACAATGAGCAGTTCTTC

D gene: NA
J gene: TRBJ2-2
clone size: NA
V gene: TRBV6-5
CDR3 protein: CASGETPGELFF
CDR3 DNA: TGTGCCAGCGGAGAGACCCCCGGGGAGCTGTTTTTT

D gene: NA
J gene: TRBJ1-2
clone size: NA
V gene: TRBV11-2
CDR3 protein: CASSLEGDGYTF
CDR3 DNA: TGTGCCAGCAGCTTAGAAGGGGATGGCTACACCTTC

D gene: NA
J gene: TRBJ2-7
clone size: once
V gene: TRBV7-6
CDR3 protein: CASSLDPPAGDISYEQYF
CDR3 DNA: TGTGCCAGCAGCTTAGACCCCCCAGCAGGGGATATCTCCTACGAGCAGTACTTC

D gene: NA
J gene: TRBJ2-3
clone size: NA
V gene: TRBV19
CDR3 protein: CASSTASRTDTQYF
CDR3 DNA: TGTGCCAGTAGTACGGCTAGCCGCACAGATACGCAGTATTTT

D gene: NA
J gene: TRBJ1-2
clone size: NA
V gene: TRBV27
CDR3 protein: CASSFRSGRGYGYTF
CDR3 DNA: TGTGCCAGCAGTTTTAGGTCAGGGCGAGGCTATGGCTACACCTTC

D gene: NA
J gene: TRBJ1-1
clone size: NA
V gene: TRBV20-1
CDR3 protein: CSASDSNTEAFF
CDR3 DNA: TGCAGTGCTAGTGACAGCAACACTGAAGCTTTCTTT

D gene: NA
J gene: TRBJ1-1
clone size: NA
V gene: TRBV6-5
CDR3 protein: CASSFSLNTEAFF
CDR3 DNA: TGTGCCAGCAGTTTTTCTTTGAACACTGAAGCTTTCTTT

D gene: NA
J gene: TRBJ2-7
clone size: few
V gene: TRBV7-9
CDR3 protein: CASGNYEQYF
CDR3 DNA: TGTGCCAGCGGGAATTACGAGCAGTACTTC

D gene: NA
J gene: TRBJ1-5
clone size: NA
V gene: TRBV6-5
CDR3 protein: CASSSMRYSNQPQHF
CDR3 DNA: TGTGCCAGCAGTTCAATGAGGTATAGCAATCAGCCCCAGCATTTT

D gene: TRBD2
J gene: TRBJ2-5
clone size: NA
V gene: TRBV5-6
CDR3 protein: CASSLTKAGWETQYF
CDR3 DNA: TGTGCCAGCAGCTTGACGAAAGCGGGGTGGGAGACCCAGTACTTC

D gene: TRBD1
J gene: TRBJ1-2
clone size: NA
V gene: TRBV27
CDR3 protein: CASSPRQGPYGYTF
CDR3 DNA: TGTGCCAGCAGTCCCCGACAGGGTCCCTATGGCTACACCTTC

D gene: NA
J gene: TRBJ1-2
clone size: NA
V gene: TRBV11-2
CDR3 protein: CASSLDLNKLYGYTF
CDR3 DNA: TGTGCCAGCAGCTTAGATCTGAATAAGCTCTATGGCTACACCTTC

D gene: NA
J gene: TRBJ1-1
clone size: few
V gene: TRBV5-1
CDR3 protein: CASSSEMGEAFF
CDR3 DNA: TGCGCCAGCAGCTCGGAGATGGGTGAAGCTTTCTTT

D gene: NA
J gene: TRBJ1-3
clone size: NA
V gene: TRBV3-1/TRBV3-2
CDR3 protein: CASSPLKLSGNTIYF
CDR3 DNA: TGTGCCAGCAGCCCTTTAAAGCTTTCTGGAAACACCATATATTTT

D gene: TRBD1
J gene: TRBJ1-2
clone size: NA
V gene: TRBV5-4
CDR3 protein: CASSRRDRGLLNYGYTF
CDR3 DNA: TGTGCCAGCAGCCGAAGGGACAGGGGGCTCCTAAACTATGGCTACACCTTC

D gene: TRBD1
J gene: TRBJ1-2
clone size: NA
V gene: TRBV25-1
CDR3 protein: CASRGDRVYGYTF
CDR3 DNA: TGTGCCAGCAGGGGGGACAGGGTATATGGCTACACCTTC

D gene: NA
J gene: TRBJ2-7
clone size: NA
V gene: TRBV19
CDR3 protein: CASSMRLGPFEQYF
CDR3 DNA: TGTGCCAGTAGTATGAGACTAGGGCCCTTCGAGCAGTACTTC

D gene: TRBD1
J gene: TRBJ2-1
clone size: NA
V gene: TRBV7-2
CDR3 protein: CASSLEVAGGIGQFF
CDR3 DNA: TGTGCCAGCAGCTTAGAGGTGGCAGGGGGAATTGGGCAGTTCTTC

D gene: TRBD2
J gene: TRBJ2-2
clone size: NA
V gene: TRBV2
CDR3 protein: CASMGGRRNTGELFF
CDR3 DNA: TGTGCCAGCATGGGAGGGAGAAGAAACACCGGGGAGCTGTTTTTT

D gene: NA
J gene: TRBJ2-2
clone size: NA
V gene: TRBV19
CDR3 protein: CASSIDPRQIGGELFF
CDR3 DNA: TGTGCCAGTAGTATAGACCCAAGACAGATTGGCGGGGAGCTGTTTTTT

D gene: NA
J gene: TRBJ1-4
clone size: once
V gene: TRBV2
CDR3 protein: CASIGRVQEKLFF
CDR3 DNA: TGTGCCAGCATCGGGCGGGTGCAGGAAAAACTGTTTTTT

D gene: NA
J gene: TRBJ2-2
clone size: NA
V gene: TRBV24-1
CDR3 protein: CATSDWGQGRTGELFF
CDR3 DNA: TGTGCCACCAGTGATTGGGGCCAGGGGAGGACCGGGGAGCTGTTTTTT

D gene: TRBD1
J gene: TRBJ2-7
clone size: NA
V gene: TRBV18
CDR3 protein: CASSPQGTYEQYF
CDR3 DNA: TGTGCCAGCTCCCCACAGGGGACCTACGAGCAGTACTTC

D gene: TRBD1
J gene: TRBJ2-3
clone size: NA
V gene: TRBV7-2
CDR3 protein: CASTPGQVVQYF
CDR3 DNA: TGTGCCAGTACCCCGGGACAGGTCGTTCAGTATTTT

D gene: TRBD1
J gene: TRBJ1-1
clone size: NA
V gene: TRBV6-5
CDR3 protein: CASSYRGTGQEAFF
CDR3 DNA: TGTGCCAGCAGTTATAGAGGGACAGGCCAAGAAGCTTTCTTT

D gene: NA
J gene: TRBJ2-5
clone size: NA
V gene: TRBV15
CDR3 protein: CATSRGRLETQYF
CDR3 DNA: TGTGCCACCAGCAGGGGGCGCTTAGAGACCCAGTACTTC

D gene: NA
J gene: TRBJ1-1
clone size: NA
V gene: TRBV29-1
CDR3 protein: CSVVKDSMNTEAFF
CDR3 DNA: TGCAGCGTTGTCAAGGACAGCATGAACACTGAAGCTTTCTTT

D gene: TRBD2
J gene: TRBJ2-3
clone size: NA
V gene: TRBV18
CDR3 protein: CASSPLGLTSGNTDTQYF
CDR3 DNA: TGTGCCAGCTCACCGTTGGGGCTGACTAGCGGGAACACAGATACGCAGTATTTT

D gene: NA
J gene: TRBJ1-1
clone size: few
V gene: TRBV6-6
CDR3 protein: CASSRQAEAFF
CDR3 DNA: TGTGCCAGCAGCAGACAGGCTGAAGCTTTCTTT

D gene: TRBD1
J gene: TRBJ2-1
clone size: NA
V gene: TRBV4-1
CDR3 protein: CASSQVQGDEQFF
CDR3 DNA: TGCGCCAGCAGCCAGGTGCAGGGGGATGAGCAGTTCTTC

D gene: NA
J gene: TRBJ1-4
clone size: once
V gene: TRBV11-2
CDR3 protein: CASSRGRTNEKLFF
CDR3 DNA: TGTGCCAGCAGCCGGGGGAGGACTAATGAAAAACTGTTTTTT